Described below is a single T cell receptor (beta chain) sequence and its context. Antigen specificity is unknown. A read error may be the cause here, since a much bigger clone is one base away. The trim removed 3 bases at V and 4 bases at J, leaving 10 bases unmatched. The length of the CDR3 is 18 residues. Germline CDR1 and CDR2: SEHNR and FQNEAQ (reference sequence). The iRepertoire nested amplicon-rescue multiplex PCR amplified TCR alpha and beta CDR3s from RNA. TCRdb recomputed calls from the multiplex PCR reads with MiXCR, one row per CDR3 protein. The sample holds about 410,000 distinct CDR3 sequences, about two fifths seen once. This entry comes from a study of glioma-infiltrating T cells. Study details: Samples included WHO grade II oligodendrogliomas or astrocytomas and initial-diagnosis grade IV glioblastomas. Findings of the study overall: Only very few CDR3 sequences appeared in both tissue and blood.

Material: glioma tissue, nonneoplastic brain tissue, or PBMCs (not recorded which). The chain has TRBV7-9 and TRBJ2-1; 12 bases match TRBD2. This TCR derives from a human donor with low-grade glioma or glioblastoma, undergoing nonglioma brain surgery, or in good health (not recorded which). The CDR3 nucleotides are TGTGCCAGCAGCTTGTCCCTAGCGGGAGGGTCTTATTACAATGAGCAGTTCTTC. Its translation: CASSLSLAGGSYYNEQFF.